The source of this T cell receptor (beta chain) is a study of T cell responses to AZD1222 COVID-19 vaccine. In regard to this clone: The target antigen is unknown.

Overall study results and limits: Spike-specific TCR breadth and depth went up after people got two AZD1222 doses.

Sequencing used immunoSEQ multiplex PCR; TCRdb keeps in-frame clones, though not all of them. The sample records roughly 30,000 clones, 78% being singletons. The CDR3 is made up of 13 amino acids. The ends were cut back, 2 bases at V and 7 bases at J, with 11 bases in the middle. The germline gives CDR1 MNHEY, CDR2 SVGEGT. The V and J genes are TRBV6-2 or TRBV6-3 and TRBJ1-2; D remains ambiguous. Source: peripheral blood, taken on day 0 of AZD1222 vaccination. This receptor was identified in an adult in good health. The CDR3 is CASSYRSFGGYTF. The CDR3 bases are TGTGCCAGCAGTTACCGTAGTTTTGGTGGCTACACCTTC.